This TCR beta chain derives from a study of cytomegalovirus exposure and HLA in healthy donors. Primers for the PCR totalled 60 Vbeta and 13 Jbeta. The repertoire was sequenced with immunoSEQ multiplex PCR; TCRdb's copy has only in-frame clones and lacks some. The sample holds some 130,000 clones; 80% are singletons and the top ten take 2.5% to 3%. A remark on this clone: What it binds is unknown.

General study results and limits: Accurate prediction of HLA-A and HLA-B alleles (for most subjects) was reportedly achieved from TCR beta sequences. As a later analysis revealed, the rate of TCR association differed by HLA locus, with DRB1 most and HLA-C fewest.

The ends were cut back, 4 bases at V and 3 bases at J, with 10 bases in the middle. Per the germline V gene, CDR1 is KGHSH and CDR2 is LQKENI. The CDR3 length is 14 residues. V usage is TRBV18 and J usage is TRBJ1-3; no clear D gene. The TCR was taken from a man aged 25-40 years in good health and CMV-seronegative. What was sequenced was PBMCs. The CDR3 DNA follows: TGTGCCAGCTCACTCAGTTCAGATGGAAACACCATATATTTT. Its protein is CASSLSSDGNTIYF.